The text below deals with one T cell receptor (beta chain). Its specificity is not known. The sample has other DNA sequences that encode this CDR3 too. Splitting of each subset's genomic DNA was done evenly across several immunoSEQ plates. Sequenced by immunoSEQ multiplex PCR; TCRdb stores in-frame clones only, minus some. Here the sample spans some 1 million clones, roughly 75% being singletons. The CDR3 contains 12 residues. CDR1 and CDR2 (germline): SGHDT, YYEEEE. V gave up 1 base and J gave up 0 bases, with 1 base separating them. The sample originates from a study of shared clonotypes between healthy human individuals. In the CD4+ fraction, cells were divided into CD45RA+ naive and CD45RA-negative memory subsets. Overall study findings and caveats: Against clonotypes common to all four donors, non-shared ones had lower generation probabilities.

The chain employs TRBV5-6 and TRBJ1-1; D uncertain. The sequencing input was memory CD4+ T cells sorted from blood. Subset: CD45RA-negative fraction. The TCR comes from a man younger than 35 in good health. CDR3 bases: TGTGCCAGCAGCTTGATGAACACTGAAGCTTTCTTT. Translating it yields CASSLMNTEAFF.